What follows are 25 T cell receptor beta chains derived from one specimen sequenced in a study of T cells in Graves' hyperthyroidism and ophthalmopathy. Amplified TCR beta CDR3 regions came from RNA transcripts. TCR CDR3 underwent first-round RT-PCR with the HTBI primer set. TCRdb processed the multiplex PCR reads anew with MiXCR; each CDR3 protein has one entry. Of hundreds of thousands of distinct CDR3 sequences in the sample, 15% to 18% are singletons; the top ten hold approximately 7.5%. The source material was blood. These receptors all come from a woman younger than 30 with Graves' hyperthyroidism.

This clonotype was counted many times. The chain employs TRBV4-1 and TRBJ2-5, with 7 bases identical to TRBD2. Germline trimming cut 4 bases from V and 1 base from J; bases unmatched to any gene: 3. CDR1 is MGHRA and CDR2 is YSYEKL in the germline V gene. The CDR3 totals 14 residues. The CDR3 bases are TGCGCCAGCAGCCTGCGGGGGATCCAAGAGACCCAGTACTTC. Translation gives CASSLRGIQETQYF.

This clonotype showed up many times. The chain couples TRBV27 to TRBJ2-3; D possibly uses TRBD1 or TRBD2 (7 bases each). This CDR3 comprises 17 residues. Trimming left V 7 bases short and J 6 bases short, with 26 bases between. The germline V gene has CDR1 MNHEY and CDR2 SMNVEV (reference sequence). The CDR3 here is CASNRGWGGPGMDTQYF. The DNA for the CDR3 is TGTGCCAGCAACAGGGGTTGGGGGGGCCCAGGGATGGATACGCAGTATTTT.

By sample fraction, this clonotype is medium-sized. The chain uses TRBV20-1 and TRBJ2-3; 10 bases fit TRBD2. V lost 4 bases and J lost 3; bases outside the gene matches: 13. The CDR3 is 17 residues long. Germline V gene lookup returns CDR1 DFQATT and CDR2 SNEGSKA (reference sequence). The CDR3 nucleotides are TGCAGTGCTACCCTCACCCCATCTAGCGGGGGTACAGATACGCAGTATTTT. Translating gives CSATLTPSSGGTDTQYF.

This clonotype showed up just once. With a much larger clone just one base away, this may be a read error. This sequence joins TRBV27 and TRBJ2-3, with TRBD2 matching 8 bases. Germline CDR1 reads MNHEY; CDR2 reads SMNVEV (reference sequence). V lost 11 bases to trimming and J lost 5 bases; unmatched junction nucleotides: 12. The CDR3 consists of 14 residues. The CDR3 sequence is CAGSLAGYIDTQYF. In DNA, the CDR3 is TGTGCCGGATCGTTAGCGGGGTACATAGATACGCAGTATTTT.

The V call is TRBV7-9, the J call TRBJ1-1; D is unclear. The CDR3 covers 18 residues. CDR1 and CDR2 (germline): SEHNR, FQNEAQ (reference sequence). Trimming took off 5 bases at V and 4 bases at J, with 26 bases between the two ends. The CDR3 nucleotides are TGTGCCAGCAGCCTTACAGCTCTGTCAGGAGACTTGGGCACTGAAGCTTTCTTT. This gives the protein CASSLTALSGDLGTEAFF.

This clonotype was picked up many times. The CDR3 is CASSFNVYEQYF. The DNA of the CDR3 is TGTGCCAGCAGCTTTAACGTTTACGAGCAGTACTTC. This chain links TRBV11-3 with TRBJ2-7; D remains ambiguous. The ends were cut back, 3 bases at V and 4 bases at J, with 7 bases in the middle. The CDR3 consists of 12 residues. Germline V gene lookup returns CDR1 SGHNT and CDR2 YENEEA.

The count of this clonotype is one. The V gene is TRBV9, the J gene TRBJ2-5; the D is unclear. In germline, CDR1 is SGDLS, CDR2 YYNGEE. This CDR3 is built from 14 residues. V was pared by 0 bases and J by 4 bases, with 10 bases between. The CDR3, as DNA: TGTGCCAGCAGCGTAGGTGATATCTCAGAGACCCAGTACTTC. This sequence encodes CASSVGDISETQYF. The full variable domain, in which reference TRBV9 and TRBJ2-5 provide the parts outside the CDR3, is DSGVTQTPKHLITATGQRVTLRCSPRSGDLSVYWYQQSLDQGLQFLIQYYNGEERAKGNILERFSAQQFPDLHSELNLSSLELGDSALYFCASSVGDISETQYFGPGTRLLVL.

This clonotype was seen ten or more times. This chain uses TRBV9 with TRBJ2-1; TRBD1 or TRBD2 may be the D gene (6 bases each). V dropped 0 bases and J dropped 3 bases, with 10 bases sitting between them. The CDR3 loop spans 15 amino acids. CDR1 is SGDLS and CDR2 is YYNGEE in the germline V gene. In nucleotides, the CDR3 is TGTGCCAGCAGCGTAGGGGGGGCGGGCTACAATGAGCAGTTCTTC. This codes for CASSVGGAGYNEQFF.

The table lists this clonotype with many counts. The genes are TRBV20-1 and TRBJ1-1, with D perhaps TRBD1 (6 bases). Trimming removed 2 bases from V and 3 bases from J, with 13 bases in between. The germline V gene has CDR1 DFQATT and CDR2 SNEGSKA (reference sequence). CDR3 size: 14 residues. The CDR3 DNA is TGCAGTGCTAGAAGGGGGGGCGTAGACACTGAAGCTTTCTTT. Residues: CSARRGGVDTEAFF.

This clonotype was detected only a few times. This rearrangement joins TRBV5-1 to TRBJ2-6; 9 nucleotides align to TRBD2. CDR1 is SGHRS and CDR2 is YFSETQ in the germline V gene. The CDR3 extends over 18 amino acids. Trimming cost V 2 bases and J 0 bases; bases outside gene matches: 6. The chain's CDR3 is CASSFRLAANSGANVLTF. CDR3 nucleotides: TGCGCCAGCAGCTTTAGACTAGCGGCCAACTCTGGGGCCAACGTCCTGACTTTC. The whole variable domain, remainder taken from reference TRBV5-1 and TRBJ2-6, is KAGVTQTPRYLIKTRGQQVTLSCSPISGHRSVSWYQQTPGQGLQFLFEYFSETQRNKGNFPGRFSGRQFSNSRSEMNVSTLELGDSALYLCASSFRLAANSGANVLTFGAGSRLTVL.

This rearrangement joins TRBV6-1 to TRBJ1-6; unclear D gene. Trimming pared 4 bases from V and 10 bases from J, leaving 8 bases between. The CDR3 runs 12 residues. Germline lookup yields CDR1 MNHNS and CDR2 SASEGT. This CDR3 reads CASSARASPLHF. The DNA of the CDR3 is TGTGCCAGCAGTGCCCGGGCATCACCCCTCCACTTT.

This clonotype was observed a handful of times. The chain carries TRBV29-1 and TRBJ2-2, with no clear D. CDR1 is SQVTM and CDR2 is ANQGSEA in the germline V gene. This CDR3 is 11 amino acids long. V gave up 4 bases and J gave up 7 bases, with 7 bases separating them. The CDR3 nucleotides read TGCAGCGTTGCGGGCTTCGGGGAGCTGTTTTTT. Translating it yields CSVAGFGELFF.

This clonotype was recorded many times. The chain carries TRBV7-2 and TRBJ2-7; tentatively, D is TRBD2 (6 bases). V lost 5 bases and J 2 bases, leaving 13 bases between the germline ends. The CDR3 spans 14 residues. CDR1 and CDR2 from the germline V gene are SGHTA and FQGNSA. CDR3 DNA sequence: TGTGCCAGCAGCCCGGGGGACGGTCCCTACGAGCAGTACTTC. Its protein is CASSPGDGPYEQYF.

There are many counts of this clonotype. J is TRBJ1-1 and V is TRBV18; no clear D gene. The CDR3 has 13 amino acids. Germline CDR1 KGHSH, CDR2 LQKENI. V lost 0 bases to trimming and J lost 0 bases, with 2 bases between them. CDR3 DNA: TGTGCCAGCTCACCACCAATGAACACTGAAGCTTTCTTT. Its translation is CASSPPMNTEAFF.

This clonotype was counted many times. The chain uses TRBV5-1 and TRBJ2-7, with a tentative D call TRBD2 (6 bases). The germline gives CDR1 SGHRS, CDR2 YFSETQ. V lost 4 bases, J lost 2 bases, and 13 bases lay in between. The CDR3 is 14 residues long. In DNA, the CDR3 is TGCGCCAGCAGCGAGGCCGGGAGCCCCTACGAGCAGTACTTC. This codes for CASSEAGSPYEQYF.

This clonotype was counted a few times. This chain uses TRBV6-5 with TRBJ2-7, with unresolved D. Germline CDR1 is MNHEY and CDR2 is SVGAGI. Trimming removed 2 bases at V and 3 bases at J, with 17 bases between. The CDR3 loop spans 16 amino acids. The CDR3 loop is CASSYPPSRQFYEQYF. The CDR3 nucleotides read TGTGCCAGCAGTTACCCCCCGAGTAGGCAGTTCTACGAGCAGTACTTC.

This sequence joins TRBV7-6 and TRBJ2-7; 12 bases map to TRBD2. The CDR3 has 16 amino acids. Per germline, CDR1 SGHVS and CDR2 FNYEAQ. With 2 bases clipped from V and 2 bases from J, the junction kept 4 bases outside the gene matches. In DNA form, the CDR3 reads TGTGCCAGCAGCTTAACGACTAGCGGGAGTCCCTACGAGCAGTACTTC. Translated, it gives CASSLTTSGSPYEQYF.

In this sample, this clonotype turned up many times. V usage is TRBV13 and J usage is TRBJ2-3; 11 bases are shared with TRBD1. The germline gives CDR1 PRHDT, CDR2 FYEKMQ (reference sequence). V lost 5 bases to trimming and J lost 5 bases; unmatched junction nucleotides: 9. The CDR3 runs to 16 residues. Written as DNA, the CDR3 is TGTGCCAGCAGCCTGGTTAGGACAGGGGGCGTAGATACGCAGTATTTT. Encoded protein: CASSLVRTGGVDTQYF.

This clonotype has only a few counts. The chain combines TRBV12-3 or TRBV12-4 with TRBJ1-6; D perhaps matches TRBD1 (6 bases). Trimming took off 6 bases at V and 13 bases at J, with 16 bases between the two ends. This CDR3 comprises 13 residues. Here the CDR3 DNA reads TGTGCCAGCAGAGCGGACAGAGGGGCCCCCCTCCACTTT. It specifies CASRADRGAPLHF.

This chain joins TRBV6-1 and TRBJ2-1; D tentatively fits TRBD1 or TRBD2 (5 bases each). The germline V gene encodes CDR1 MNHNS and CDR2 SASEGT. V lost 6 bases to trimming and J lost 5 bases, with 17 bases between them. The CDR3 spans 15 residues. CDR3 nucleotide sequence: TGTGCCAGCAGCCCAGCAGGGACCAACAACAATGAGCAGTTCTTC. It codes for CASSPAGTNNNEQFF.

V is TRBV28 and J is TRBJ1-1, with 9 bases fitting TRBD1. V dropped 6 bases and J dropped 1; count of bases not matched to a gene: 3. CDR1 is MDHEN, CDR2 SYDVKM, per germline. CDR3 length: 14 residues. The DNA of the CDR3 is TGTGCCAGCAGGGGGACAGGGAGGAACACTGAAGCTTTCTTT. This sequence encodes CASRGTGRNTEAFF. The whole variable domain, remainder taken from reference TRBV28 and TRBJ1-1, is DVKVTQSSRYLVKRTGEKVFLECVQDMDHENMFWYRQDPGLGLRLIYFSYDVKMKEKGDIPEGYSVSREKKERFSLILESASTNQTSMYLCASRGTGRNTEAFFGQGTRLTVV.

This clonotype was seen at least ten times. CDR3 amino acids: CSASLGGGVNEQFF. DNA of the CDR3: TGCAGTGCTAGTCTAGGAGGGGGGGTCAATGAGCAGTTCTTC. The rearrangement joins TRBV20-1 to TRBJ2-1; TRBD2 might be the D (7 bases). The CDR3 runs 14 residues. Germline V lookup: CDR1 DFQATT, CDR2 SNEGSKA (reference sequence). Trimming stripped 3 bases from V and 6 bases from J, with 15 bases between.

This clonotype was detected ten times or more. The chain uses TRBV20-1 and TRBJ2-1, with TRBD2 identical over 10 bases. CDR3 length: 15 amino acids. J gave up 7 bases and V 5 bases, and 11 bases lay outside the gene matches. Germline V gene lookup returns CDR1 DFQATT and CDR2 SNEGSKA (reference sequence). The CDR3 sequence: CSAASLAGVPNEQFF. CDR3 DNA sequence: TGCAGTGCTGCTAGTCTAGCGGGAGTTCCGAATGAGCAGTTCTTC.

This clonotype was seen repeatedly, ten times or more. This chain joins TRBV19 and TRBJ2-3; D possibly uses TRBD1 or TRBD2 (5 bases each). Trimming cost V 3 bases and J 2 bases, with 12 bases left between them. The CDR3 is made up of 15 amino acids. CDR1 and CDR2 (germline): LNHDA, SQIVND (reference sequence). CDR3 bases: TGTGCCAGTAGTATGCGGAGAGGGGACACAGATACGCAGTATTTT. This codes for CASSMRRGDTDTQYF.

This clonotype has at least ten counts. The V gene is TRBV20-1, the J gene TRBJ2-2, with D possibly TRBD1 on 5 matching bases. Germline CDR1 is DFQATT and CDR2 is SNEGSKA (reference sequence). The CDR3 has 16 amino acids. V was cut by 0 bases and J by 3 bases, with 14 bases left in between. The CDR3 region has the DNA TGCAGTGCTAGAGATATCGATAGCAGGGACACCGGGGAGCTGTTTTTT. Protein sequence: CSARDIDSRDTGELFF.